The 27 T cell receptor beta chains below all came from one sample that was sequenced in a study of beta chain features in type 1 diabetes. These receptors lack a known antigen. The whole isolated RNA underwent reverse transcription, so sequencing captured expressed TCRB transcripts. Clones were sequenced by immunoSEQ multiplex PCR, and TCRdb holds only the in-frame ones, with some missing. Of roughly 160,000 clones listed, around 8.4% are singletons. Overall study results and limits: Shortening of TCRB CDR3s, moderate but significant, appeared in all four CD4+ subsets of Type 1 diabetes patients.

Source material: central memory CD4+ T cells from blood. These receptors were obtained from a woman under 30 with type 1 diabetes.

V usage is TRBV7-2 and J usage is TRBJ2-5, with 9 nucleotides matching TRBD2. CDR1 and CDR2 (germline): SGHTA, FQGNSA. Unmatched junction bases numbered 5, after V lost 5 bases and J lost 4 bases. CDR3 size: 14 residues. The CDR3 region is CASSQSGGLETQYF. In DNA form, the CDR3 reads TGTGCCAGCAGCCAGAGCGGGGGGCTAGAGACCCAGTACTTC.

This clone was found a few times. J is TRBJ2-3 and V is TRBV29-1; tentatively, D is TRBD1 (6 bases). Trimming removed 6 bases from V and 0 bases from J, with 10 bases in between. The CDR3 length is 13 residues. In germline, CDR1 is SQVTM, CDR2 ANQGSEA. CDR3 protein: CSVRGGSTDTQYF. Here the CDR3 DNA reads TGCAGCGTAAGAGGGGGAAGCACAGATACGCAGTATTTT.

V usage is TRBV29-1 and J usage is TRBJ2-7; weak D call: TRBD2 (6 bases). This CDR3 region has 12 residues. Germline loops: CDR1 SQVTM, CDR2 ANQGSEA. The V end was cut by 4 bases, the J end by 3 bases, with 10 bases between. The CDR3: CSVAGTYYEQYF. The CDR3 nucleotides are TGCAGCGTTGCGGGGACTTACTACGAGCAGTACTTC.

This clone showed up just a few times. The chain joins TRBV7-3 to TRBJ1-1; tentative D call: TRBD1 (6 bases). The CDR3 contains 15 residues. V was trimmed by 5 bases and J by 6 bases, leaving 19 bases between them. CDR1 is SGHTA and CDR2 is FQGTGA in the germline V gene. DNA for the CDR3: TGTGCCAGCAGCCGCGATCGACAGGAGTTAGCTGAAGCTTTCTTT. Translated, it gives CASSRDRQELAEAFF.

The chain combines TRBV5-1 with TRBJ2-3; TRBD2 agrees at 11 bases. The CDR3 is 17 amino acids. Trimming removed 4 bases from V and 2 bases from J; junction bases left unmatched: 9. Looked up from germline, CDR1 is SGHRS and CDR2 is YFSETQ. The CDR3 reads CASSPGTSGVITDTQYF. As DNA, the CDR3 is TGCGCCAGCAGCCCAGGGACTAGCGGCGTTATCACAGATACGCAGTATTTT. The full variable domain, completed using reference TRBV5-1 and TRBJ2-3, is KAGVTQTPRYLIKTRGQQVTLSCSPISGHRSVSWYQQTPGQGLQFLFEYFSETQRNKGNFPGRFSGRQFSNSRSEMNVSTLELGDSALYLCASSPGTSGVITDTQYFGPGTRLTVL.

In this sample, this clone turned up a few times. The chain carries TRBV7-2 and TRBJ2-6; D unresolved. V was pared by 5 bases and J by 2 bases, with 10 bases between. The CDR3 is made up of 15 amino acids. The V gene's germline CDR1 is SGHTA and CDR2 FQGNSA. The CDR3 region has the DNA TGTGCCAGCAGCCCTGTGAGGACTGGGGCCAACGTCCTGACTTTC. As protein: CASSPVRTGANVLTF.

This chain joins TRBV4-3 and TRBJ2-5; 9 nucleotides match TRBD1. V lost 4 bases and J lost 0; bases outside the gene matches: 3. The CDR3 runs to 15 residues. Germline CDR1 reads LGHNA; CDR2 reads YSLEER. The CDR3 DNA reads as TGCGCCAGCAGCCTAGGGGACAGGGACCAAGAGACCCAGTACTTC. This sequence encodes CASSLGDRDQETQYF.

This clone was recorded many times. The chain uses TRBV2 and TRBJ2-1, with D tentatively TRBD2 (6 bases). This CDR3 comprises 13 residues. CDR1 and CDR2 from the germline V gene are SNHLY and FYNNEI. V lost 5 bases, J lost 8 bases, and 13 bases lay in between. Written as DNA, the CDR3 is TGTGCCAGCAGTCGTACTAGCTTCGATGAGCAGTTCTTC. Encoded protein: CASSRTSFDEQFF.

CDR3 DNA sequence: TGTGCCAGCAGCTTGGGGGGCGGATCCAGTTTGGAGACCCAGTACTTC. Translating gives CASSLGGGSSLETQYF. V is TRBV5-4 and J is TRBJ2-5; weak D call: TRBD1 (5 bases). This CDR3 comprises 16 residues. Germline V gene sequence: CDR1 SGHNT, CDR2 YYREEE (reference sequence). Trimming left V 0 bases short and J 5 bases short, with 17 bases between.

This clone has a handful of counts. Other nucleotide sequences from this sample produce the same CDR3. The chain uses TRBV19 and TRBJ1-2, with D uncertain. The CDR3 spans 12 residues. Looked up from germline, CDR1 is LNHDA and CDR2 is SQIVND (reference sequence). The V end was cut by 1 base, the J end by 7 bases, with 7 bases between. The CDR3, as DNA: TGTGCCAGTAGTATAGCCGAGGGTGGCTACACCTTC. This codes for CASSIAEGGYTF.

In its sample, this clone was seen a few times. The chain couples TRBV6-1 to TRBJ1-2; perhaps TRBD1 as D (5 bases). The CDR3 is 13 residues long. Germline lookup yields CDR1 MNHNS and CDR2 SASEGT. V lost 5 bases to trimming and J lost 6 bases, with 13 bases between them. The CDR3, as DNA: TGTGCCAGCAGTAGGGACGGAGGGGATGGCTACACCTTC. Residues: CASSRDGGDGYTF.

At least ten counts were recorded for this clone. This chain joins TRBV5-1 and TRBJ2-5, with D maybe TRBD1 (5 bases). Trimming stripped 0 bases from V and 5 bases from J, with 8 bases between. This CDR3 contains 13 residues. CDR1 and CDR2 (germline): SGHRS, YFSETQ. The CDR3 nucleotides read TGCGCCAGCAGCTTGGACAGGCGGGAGACCCAGTACTTC. This encodes CASSLDRRETQYF.

The chain employs TRBV7-9 and TRBJ2-1, with unresolved D. V shed 8 bases and J shed 5 bases, with 10 bases lying between them. The CDR3 loop spans 12 amino acids. Per germline, CDR1 SEHNR and CDR2 FQNEAQ (reference sequence). Here the CDR3 reads CASFLQDNEQFF. The CDR3 DNA sequence: TGTGCCAGCTTCCTCCAGGACAATGAGCAGTTCTTC.

The V and J genes are TRBV28 and TRBJ2-1; D not certain. Trimming pared 1 base from V and 8 bases from J, leaving 9 bases between. The germline V gene encodes CDR1 MDHEN and CDR2 SYDVKM. The CDR3 is 13 residues long. The CDR3 is CASSLLAVDEQFF. The DNA for the CDR3 is TGTGCCAGCAGTTTATTGGCTGTCGATGAGCAGTTCTTC.

There are a few counts of this clone. The junction differs from germline at one of its ends, possibly a read error. The CDR3 spells CASSPTGTTNEKLFF. CDR3 bases: TGTGCCAGCAGCCCAACCGGGACAACGAATGAAAAACTGTTTTTT. This chain uses TRBV5-8 with TRBJ1-4; TRBD1 is a possible D gene (6 bases). Germline V CDR1 and CDR2: SGHTS, YDEGEE. The CDR3 totals 15 residues.

Only a few counts were recorded for this clone. The gene calls are TRBV7-9 and TRBJ2-7, with D tentatively TRBD2 (6 bases). Trimming left V 3 bases short and J 2 bases short, with 11 bases between. The germline V gene has CDR1 SEHNR and CDR2 FQNEAQ (reference sequence). The CDR3 covers 14 residues. CDR3 nucleotide sequence: TGTGCCAGCAGCTTCGGGGGTCCCGCCTACGAGCAGTACTTC. Translated, it gives CASSFGGPAYEQYF.

This clone appeared many times. V and J are TRBV28 and TRBJ2-1, with 7 bases that match TRBD2. The V gene end was trimmed by 5 bases and the J gene end by 3 bases; junction bases not matched to a gene: 7. The CDR3 loop spans 15 amino acids. Germline V gives CDR1 MDHEN, CDR2 SYDVKM. The CDR3 region has the DNA TGTGCCAGCAGTCCGTCTAGCGGAGTCTACAATGAGCAGTTCTTC. Protein sequence: CASSPSSGVYNEQFF.

V and J are TRBV9 and TRBJ2-7; D remains unclear. Germline V gene sequence: CDR1 SGDLS, CDR2 YYNGEE. V lost 0 bases and J lost 5, with 9 bases in between. The CDR3 totals 13 residues. CDR3 loop: CASSVGVLDEQYF. DNA of the CDR3: TGTGCCAGCAGCGTAGGCGTACTTGACGAGCAGTACTTC.

On this clone: The sample contains more than one DNA sequence encoding this CDR3. The chain uses TRBV7-7 and TRBJ2-3; D not certain. Germline CDR1 is SSHAT and CDR2 is FNYEAQ (reference sequence). The CDR3 consists of 13 residues. Between the trimmed V and J ends, which lost 1 base and 2 bases, there was a span of 4 bases. CDR3 coding DNA: TGTGCCAGCAGCTTAGGCGTCACAGATACGCAGTATTTT. Its translation: CASSLGVTDTQYF.

This clone was picked up a small number of times. The chain uses TRBV25-1 and TRBJ2-2, with D possibly being TRBD2 (6 bases). V gave up 1 base and J gave up 4 bases, with 13 bases separating them. CDR1 is MGHDK, CDR2 SYGVNS, per germline. This CDR3 spans 16 amino acids. CDR3 DNA sequence: TGTGCCAGCAGTGAATCCGGCGGGGCCCTCACCGGGGAGCTGTTTTTT. Amino acids: CASSESGGALTGELFF. Full variable domain (missing parts from reference TRBV25-1 and TRBJ2-2): EADIYQTPRYLVIGTGKKITLECSQTMGHDKMYWYQQDPGMELHLIHYSYGVNSTEKGDLSSESTVSRIRTEHFPLTLESARPSHTSQYLCASSESGGALTGELFFGEGSRLTVL.

There are a few counts of this clone. V usage is TRBV5-1 and J usage is TRBJ2-5, with TRBD1 matching over 10 bases. The CDR3 spans 15 residues. Per germline, CDR1 SGHRS and CDR2 YFSETQ. Losses at the gene ends were 4 bases for V and 3 bases for J; bases not matched to a gene: 6. In DNA, the CDR3 is TGCGCCAGCAGCGTGGCCGGGACAGGGGAAGAGACCCAGTACTTC. Protein: CASSVAGTGEETQYF. Using reference TRBV5-1 and TRBJ2-5 for the parts outside the CDR3, the full variable domain is KAGVTQTPRYLIKTRGQQVTLSCSPISGHRSVSWYQQTPGQGLQFLFEYFSETQRNKGNFPGRFSGRQFSNSRSEMNVSTLELGDSALYLCASSVAGTGEETQYFGPGTRLLVL.

This clone was counted between two and nine times. The chain joins TRBV2 to TRBJ1-6; D is possibly TRBD1 (6 bases). In germline, CDR1 is SNHLY, CDR2 FYNNEI. Trimming removed 6 bases at V and 13 bases at J, with 22 bases between. There are 15 residues in the CDR3. The CDR3 here is CASRGDITGPHPLHF. The CDR3 region has the DNA TGTGCCAGCAGGGGGGATATAACAGGGCCCCATCCCCTCCACTTT.

This clone has a handful of counts. The chain uses TRBV28 and TRBJ2-3, with D uncertain. Trimming shortened V by 5 bases and J by 3 bases, and 9 bases separated the two germline ends. Germline V lookup: CDR1 MDHEN, CDR2 SYDVKM. This CDR3 spans 13 amino acids. The CDR3 region has the DNA TGTGCCAGCAGTACTCCTCTGACAGATACGCAGTATTTT. The encoded protein is CASSTPLTDTQYF.

This clone came up many times. V and J are TRBV7-2 and TRBJ2-5; D unclear. Germline V gene data show CDR1 as SGHTA and CDR2 as FQGNSA. V was shortened by 3 bases and J by 2 bases, with 4 bases between the two germline ends. The CDR3 totals 12 residues. The CDR3 DNA reads TGTGCCAGCAGCTTGCGGCAAGAGACCCAGTACTTC. This gives the protein CASSLRQETQYF.

There are a few counts of this clone. DNA of the CDR3: TGTGCCTGGAGTCTTTGGTGGTTTGGCGGGTACGAGCAGTACTTC. This sequence encodes CAWSLWWFGGYEQYF. The V and J genes are TRBV30 and TRBJ2-7; tentative D call: TRBD2 (5 bases). This CDR3 is built from 15 residues. V gave up 2 bases and J gave up 4 bases, with 18 bases separating them. Germline CDR1 is GTSNPN and CDR2 is SVGIG (reference sequence).

This rearrangement joins TRBV19 to TRBJ2-4, with D maybe TRBD1 (5 bases). Trimming removed 8 bases at V and 0 bases at J, with 8 bases between. The CDR3 has 13 amino acids. The germline V gene encodes CDR1 LNHDA and CDR2 SQIVND (reference sequence). CDR3 sequence: CASGAGAKNIQYF. The DNA for the CDR3 is TGTGCCAGTGGGGCAGGAGCCAAAAACATTCAGTACTTC.

The chain couples TRBV29-1 to TRBJ1-2; the D gene is possibly TRBD1 (5 bases). CDR3 size: 11 residues. Germline CDR1 SQVTM, CDR2 ANQGSEA. The V end lost 6 bases, the J end lost 4 bases, and 9 bases lay between the germline ends. CDR3 sequence (DNA): TGCAGCGTCGGGGGAAGCTATGGCTACACCTTC. Translated, it gives CSVGGSYGYTF.